These 17 T cell receptor beta chains were sequenced from one sample in a study of cytomegalovirus exposure and HLA in healthy donors. Use of 60 Vbeta and 13 Jbeta primers characterized the PCR. Profiling relied on immunoSEQ multiplex PCR, and the TCRdb table lists in-frame clones only, not all of them. The data show about 120,000 clones, over 60% seen once. Sequencing was carried out using PBMCs. These receptors were obtained from a woman in her twenties or thirties in good health and CMV-seropositive.

The chain uses TRBV2 and TRBJ2-2; no clear D. CDR1 and CDR2 (germline): SNHLY, FYNNEI. V was clipped by 2 bases and J by 3 bases, with 10 bases between them. The length of the CDR3 is 15 residues. As DNA, the CDR3 is TGTGCCAGCAGTGAAAGGCGGTTAGACACCGGGGAGCTGTTTTTT. Translation gives CASSERRLDTGELFF.

The gene calls are TRBV5-1 and TRBJ1-4; unclear D gene. The CDR3 covers 13 residues. With 0 bases removed from V and 6 bases from J, the gap between germline ends came to 6 bases. Germline V gene lookup returns CDR1 SGHRS and CDR2 YFSETQ. This CDR3 is CASSLEGDEKLFF. CDR3 sequence (DNA): TGCGCCAGCAGCTTGGAGGGAGATGAAAAACTGTTTTTT. The whole variable domain, remainder taken from reference TRBV5-1 and TRBJ1-4, is KAGVTQTPRYLIKTRGQQVTLSCSPISGHRSVSWYQQTPGQGLQFLFEYFSETQRNKGNFPGRFSGRQFSNSRSEMNVSTLELGDSALYLCASSLEGDEKLFFGSGTQLSVL.

The gene calls are TRBV30 and TRBJ2-5, with D maybe TRBD1 (6 bases). The V end lost 2 bases, the J end lost 10 bases, and 11 bases lay between the germline ends. The V gene's germline CDR1 is GTSNPN and CDR2 SVGIG (reference sequence). The CDR3 extends over 11 amino acids. This CDR3 reads CAWSSTGYQYF. As DNA, the CDR3 is TGTGCCTGGAGTTCCACAGGGTACCAGTACTTC.

The chain links TRBV2 to TRBJ2-2, with 11 bases identical to TRBD2. Germline V CDR1 and CDR2: SNHLY, FYNNEI. The CDR3 contains 15 residues. Trimming cost V 6 bases and J 4 bases; bases outside gene matches: 4. CDR3 protein: CASRYTSGGTGELFF. CDR3 sequence (DNA): TGTGCCAGCAGGTACACTAGCGGGGGCACCGGGGAGCTGTTTTTT.

In regard to this clone: The same CDR3 can be traced to other DNA sequences in this sample. This chain links TRBV5-5 with TRBJ2-7; 9 nucleotides match TRBD1. Germline CDR1 reads SGHKS; CDR2 reads YYEKEE (reference sequence). CDR3 length equals 15 residues. The V and J ends lost 4 bases and 6 bases, in that order; junction bases with no gene match: 11. The chain's CDR3 is CASSGLGTGISEQYF. The CDR3 bases are TGTGCCAGCAGCGGGTTAGGGACAGGGATTAGCGAGCAGTACTTC.

This chain uses TRBV28 with TRBJ1-3; D uncertain. This CDR3 has 14 residues. Looked up from germline, CDR1 is MDHEN and CDR2 is SYDVKM. Trimming cost V 8 bases and J 6 bases, with 17 bases left between them. The CDR3 nucleotides read TGTGCCAGCGCCCCTGAGCGAAGGTTAAACACCATATATTTT. Its translation is CASAPERRLNTIYF.

The chain carries TRBV6-5 and TRBJ1-6; D possibly corresponds to TRBD1 (6 bases). The CDR3 consists of 13 residues. V lost 7 bases and J 10 bases, leaving 14 bases between the germline ends. The germline CDR1 and CDR2 sequences are MNHEY and SVGAGI. The CDR3 protein is CASNYRAGSPLHF. CDR3 nucleotides: TGTGCCAGCAACTACAGGGCCGGATCACCCCTCCACTTT.

The chain is built from TRBV7-9 and TRBJ1-4; D is possibly TRBD1 (5 bases). The germline V and J ends were trimmed by 1 base and 2 bases, with 14 bases remaining between them. Germline V gene lookup returns CDR1 SEHNR and CDR2 FQNEAQ (reference sequence). There are 17 residues in the CDR3. The CDR3 DNA reads TGTGCCAGCAGCTTAGGGGCAGGGTTCGGGACTAATGAAAAACTGTTTTTT. Translated, it gives CASSLGAGFGTNEKLFF.

The chain carries TRBV4-3 and TRBJ2-7; D may be TRBD2 (6 bases). CDR1 and CDR2 (germline): LGHNA, YSLEER. The length of the CDR3 is 13 residues. Trimming left V 0 bases short and J 9 bases short, with 12 bases between. The CDR3 DNA reads TGCGCCAGCAGCCAAGATCTTGGGGGGTTGCAGTACTTC. Translation: CASSQDLGGLQYF.

This sequence joins TRBV9 and TRBJ1-5; 9 bases match TRBD1. Germline-derived CDR1 and CDR2 are SGDLS and YYNGEE. V shed 6 bases and J 9 bases; nucleotides not matched to a gene: 7. This CDR3 is built from 13 residues. The CDR3 DNA reads TGTGCCAGCAAGGGACAGGGCAGAGGGCCCCAGCATTTT. Its translation: CASKGQGRGPQHF. The full variable domain, its missing parts supplied by reference TRBV9 and TRBJ1-5, is DSGVTQTPKHLITATGQRVTLRCSPRSGDLSVYWYQQSLDQGLQFLIQYYNGEERAKGNILERFSAQQFPDLHSELNLSSLELGDSALYFCASKGQGRGPQHFGDGTRLSIL.

This clone was picked up one time. The chain uses TRBV7-9 and TRBJ1-2; TRBD1 agrees at 10 bases. The CDR3 is 16 amino acids. V trimming: 1 base; J trimming: 4 bases; junction bases outside the gene matches: 6. The germline gives CDR1 SEHNR, CDR2 FQNEAQ (reference sequence). The CDR3 protein is CASSLGGTGAVYGYTF. The CDR3 DNA sequence: TGTGCCAGCAGCTTAGGTGGGACAGGGGCCGTCTATGGCTACACCTTC.

V and J are TRBV28 and TRBJ1-5; the D gene is possibly TRBD1 (5 bases). The length of the CDR3 is 15 residues. From germline, CDR1 is MDHEN and CDR2 SYDVKM. Trimming shortened V by 5 bases and J by 3 bases, and 14 bases separated the two germline ends. CDR3 bases: TGTGCCAGCAGTCCTCTCCGGGACTTCAATCAGCCCCAGCATTTT. It is translated as CASSPLRDFNQPQHF.

The chain carries TRBV12-5 and TRBJ2-5; possibly TRBD2 for D (5 bases). Germline CDR1 reads LGHNT; CDR2 reads FRNRAP. The CDR3 loop spans 11 amino acids. Here the CDR3 reads CAPNAGETQYF. CDR3 nucleotides: TGTGCACCCAACGCGGGAGAGACCCAGTACTTC.

The genes are TRBV11-2 and TRBJ2-7, with 8 bases aligning to TRBD1. Germline CDR1 is SGHAT and CDR2 is FQNNGV. The CDR3 runs 12 residues. With V trimmed by 7 bases and J by 6 bases, 5 bases remained unmatched. CDR3 amino acids: CASTSTGGEQYF. In nucleotides, the CDR3 is TGTGCCAGCACCAGCACAGGGGGCGAGCAGTACTTC. Complete variable domain (other parts from reference TRBV11-2 and TRBJ2-7): EAGVAQSPRYKIIEKRQSVAFWCNPISGHATLYWYQQILGQGPKLLIQFQNNGVVDDSQLPKDRFSAERLKGVDSTLKIQPAKLEDSAVYLCASTSTGGEQYFGPGTRLTVT.

This sequence joins TRBV5-5 and TRBJ1-5; tentatively, D is TRBD1 (5 bases). V was clipped by 4 bases and J by 1 base, with 12 bases between them. Germline assignment: CDR1 SGHKS and CDR2 YYEKEE (reference sequence). The CDR3 contains 15 residues. The CDR3 DNA reads as TGTGCCAGCAGCATCACAGGTCTAAGCAATCAGCCCCAGCATTTT. Translation: CASSITGLSNQPQHF.

This CDR3 is CSATIGTQYF. The CDR3 nucleotides are TGCAGTGCAACCATCGGGACCCAGTACTTC. The chain uses TRBV20-1 and TRBJ2-5; D gene ambiguous. Germline-derived CDR1 and CDR2 are DFQATT and SNEGSKA (reference sequence). There are 10 residues in the CDR3. V lost 6 bases to trimming and J lost 7 bases, with 9 bases between them.

This chain connects TRBV30 to TRBJ1-1; D may be TRBD1 (6 bases). The CDR3 totals 13 residues. Germline V CDR1 and CDR2: GTSNPN, SVGIG (reference sequence). Trimming removed 3 bases from V and 2 bases from J, with 10 bases in between. The DNA of the CDR3 is TGTGCCTGGAGAGGGGGGGGAAACACTGAAGCTTTCTTT. Residues: CAWRGGGNTEAFF.